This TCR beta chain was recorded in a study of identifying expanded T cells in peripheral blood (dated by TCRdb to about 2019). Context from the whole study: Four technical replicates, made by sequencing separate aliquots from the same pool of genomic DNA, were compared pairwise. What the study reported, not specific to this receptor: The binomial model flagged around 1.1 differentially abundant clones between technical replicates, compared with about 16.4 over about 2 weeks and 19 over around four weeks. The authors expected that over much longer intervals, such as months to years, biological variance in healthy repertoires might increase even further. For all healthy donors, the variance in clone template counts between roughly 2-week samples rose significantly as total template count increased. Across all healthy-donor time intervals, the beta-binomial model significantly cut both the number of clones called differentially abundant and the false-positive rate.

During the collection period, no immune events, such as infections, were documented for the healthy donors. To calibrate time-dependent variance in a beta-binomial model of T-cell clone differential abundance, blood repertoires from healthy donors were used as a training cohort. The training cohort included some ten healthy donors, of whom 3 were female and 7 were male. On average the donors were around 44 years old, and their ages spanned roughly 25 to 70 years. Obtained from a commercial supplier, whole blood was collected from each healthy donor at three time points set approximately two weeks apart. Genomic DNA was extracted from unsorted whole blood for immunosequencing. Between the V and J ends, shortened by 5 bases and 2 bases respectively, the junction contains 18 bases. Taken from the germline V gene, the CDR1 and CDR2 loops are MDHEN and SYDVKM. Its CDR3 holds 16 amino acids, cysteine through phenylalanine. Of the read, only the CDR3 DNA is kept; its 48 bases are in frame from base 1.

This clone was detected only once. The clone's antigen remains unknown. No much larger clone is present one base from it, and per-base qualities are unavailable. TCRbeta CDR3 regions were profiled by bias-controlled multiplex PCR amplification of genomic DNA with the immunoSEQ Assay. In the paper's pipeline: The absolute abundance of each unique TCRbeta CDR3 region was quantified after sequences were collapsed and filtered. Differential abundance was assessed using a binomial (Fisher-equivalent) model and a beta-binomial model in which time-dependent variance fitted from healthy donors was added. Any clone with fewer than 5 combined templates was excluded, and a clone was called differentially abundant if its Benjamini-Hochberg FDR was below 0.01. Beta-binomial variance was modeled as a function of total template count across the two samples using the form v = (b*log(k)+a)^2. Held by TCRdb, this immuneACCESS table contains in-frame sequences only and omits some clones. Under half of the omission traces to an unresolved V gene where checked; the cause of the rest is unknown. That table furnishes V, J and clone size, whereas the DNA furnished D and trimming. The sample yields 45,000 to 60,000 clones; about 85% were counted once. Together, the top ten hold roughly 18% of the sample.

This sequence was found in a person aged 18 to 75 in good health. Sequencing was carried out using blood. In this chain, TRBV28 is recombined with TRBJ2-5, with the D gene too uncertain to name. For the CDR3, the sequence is CASSPFDRLGQETQYF. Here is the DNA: TGTGCCAGCAGTCCTTTTGACCGCCTCGGTCAAGAGACCCAGTACTTC. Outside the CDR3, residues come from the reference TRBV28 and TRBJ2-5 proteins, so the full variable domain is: DVKVTQSSRYLVKRTGEKVFLECVQDMDHENMFWYRQDPGLGLRLIYFSYDVKMKEKGDIPEGYSVSREKKERFSLILESASTNQTSMYLCASSPFDRLGQETQYFGPGTRLLVL.